This T cell receptor (beta chain) was observed in a study of long-term antiretroviral therapy in people with HIV. Study-level information: By about a decade, the earliest samples predate the 2015 immediate-ART recommendation. Broader study findings: Clones that had undergone expansion before ART prevailed in the repertoire throughout all time points. Collection spanned 2004 to 2017; ART regimens may be less effective than current ones. Post-ART samples showed increased diversity that remained below transplant donor control levels.

A remark on this clone: What it binds is unknown.

The V end was cut by 2 bases, the J end by 3 bases, with 16 bases between. This CDR3 has 16 amino acids. Germline loops: CDR1 SGHRS, CDR2 YFSETQ. This was the immunoSEQ v3.0 assay at survey level. Clones were sequenced by immunoSEQ multiplex PCR, and TCRdb holds only the in-frame ones, with some missing. This table has some 43,000 clones, more than 75% appearing once. The receptor was isolated from a woman aged 50 to 60 with HIV. Source: unsorted PBMCs, taken 0.1 years before starting antiretroviral therapy. The chain carries TRBV5-1 and TRBJ2-3, with D possibly TRBD2 on 6 matching bases. The CDR3 DNA reads as TGCGCCAGCAGCTTAGGTATTTTGGCGGGGACAGATACGCAGTATTTT. Translating it yields CASSLGILAGTDTQYF.